The source of this T cell receptor (beta chain) is a study of blood T cell repertoires in COVID-19. This CDR3 spans 14 amino acids. Trimming took off 3 bases at V and 0 bases at J, with 9 bases between the two ends. CDR1 is DFQATT, CDR2 SNEGSKA, per germline (reference sequence). A few counts support this clone. As originally analysed: Estimates of nucleated cell counts were drawn from the amplification of reference gene primers. Only in-frame clones appear in the TCRdb table, and some are missing; sequencing was by immunoSEQ multiplex PCR. That table is the source of V, J and clone size, and D and trimming were worked out from the DNA. The repertoire has about 220,000 clones, more than 65% of them found once; the top ten carry 2.3%.

The clonotype was recovered from an older woman with acute or convalescent COVID-19. Source material: peripheral blood. This chain joins TRBV20-1 and TRBJ1-5; unclear D gene. CDR3 residues: CSASTEYSNQPQHF. The CDR3 nucleotides are TGCAGTGCTAGTACGGAGTATAGCAATCAGCCCCAGCATTTT.